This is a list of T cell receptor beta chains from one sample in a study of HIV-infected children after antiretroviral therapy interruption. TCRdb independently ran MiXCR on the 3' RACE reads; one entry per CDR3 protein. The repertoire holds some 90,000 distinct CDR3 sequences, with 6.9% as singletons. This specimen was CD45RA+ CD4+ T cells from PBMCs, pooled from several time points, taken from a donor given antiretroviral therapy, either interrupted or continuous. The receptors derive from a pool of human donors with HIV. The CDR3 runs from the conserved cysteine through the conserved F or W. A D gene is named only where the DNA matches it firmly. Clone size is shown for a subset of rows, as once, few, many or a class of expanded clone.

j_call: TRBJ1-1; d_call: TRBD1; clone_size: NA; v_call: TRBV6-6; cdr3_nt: TGTGCCATACAGACAGGGGATGACACTGAAGCTTTCTTT; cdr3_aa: CAIQTGDDTEAFF
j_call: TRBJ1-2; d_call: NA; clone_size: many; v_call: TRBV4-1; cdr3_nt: TGCGCCAGCAGCCAAGACGAGGAACCCGGCTACACCTTC; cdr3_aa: CASSQDEEPGYTF
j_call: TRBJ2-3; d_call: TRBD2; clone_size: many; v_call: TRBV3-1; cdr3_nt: TGTGCCAGCAGCCAGGAACTAGCGGGCTGGCGAGATACGCAGTATTTT; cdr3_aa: CASSQELAGWRDTQYF
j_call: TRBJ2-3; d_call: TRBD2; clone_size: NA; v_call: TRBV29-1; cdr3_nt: TGCAGCGTTATTGGACTAGTTTTGCCAGATACGCAGTATTTT; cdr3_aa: CSVIGLVLPDTQYF
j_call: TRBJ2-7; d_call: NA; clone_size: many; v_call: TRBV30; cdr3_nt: TGTGCCTGGAGTGGTTTTGGACCCTACGAGCAGTACTTC; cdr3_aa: CAWSGFGPYEQYF
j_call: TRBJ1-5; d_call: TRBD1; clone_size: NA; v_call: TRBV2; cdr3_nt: TGTGCCAGCAGTTACCGGGACAGACTAAATCAGCCCCAGCATTTT; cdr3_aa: CASSYRDRLNQPQHF
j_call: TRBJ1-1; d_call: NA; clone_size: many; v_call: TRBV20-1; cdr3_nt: TGCAGTGCTAGAGATGGTGGGAGAAAAGAAGCTTTCTTT; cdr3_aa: CSARDGGRKEAFF
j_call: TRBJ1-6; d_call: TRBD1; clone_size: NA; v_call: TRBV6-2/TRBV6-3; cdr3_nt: TGTGCCAGCAGTTACGTAGGGACAGGGGGGGGATCACCCCTCCACTTT; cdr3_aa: CASSYVGTGGGSPLHF
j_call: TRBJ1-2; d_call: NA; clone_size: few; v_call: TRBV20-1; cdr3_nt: TGCAGTGCTAGAGAGTGGACCGCTAACTATGGCTACACCTTC; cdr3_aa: CSAREWTANYGYTF
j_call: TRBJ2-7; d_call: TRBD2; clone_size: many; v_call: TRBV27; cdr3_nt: TGTGCCAGCAGTCGCGGGGGATCCTACGAGCAGTACTTC; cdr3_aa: CASSRGGSYEQYF
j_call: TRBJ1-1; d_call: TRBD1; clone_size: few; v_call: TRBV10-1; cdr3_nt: TGCGCCAGCAGTGAGTCGGGGACAGGGGGGACTGAAGCTTTCTTT; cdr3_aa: CASSESGTGGTEAFF
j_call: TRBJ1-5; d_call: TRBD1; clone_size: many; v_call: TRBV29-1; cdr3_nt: TGCAGCGTGCTGACAGGGGCCAATCAGCCCCAGCATTTT; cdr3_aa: CSVLTGANQPQHF
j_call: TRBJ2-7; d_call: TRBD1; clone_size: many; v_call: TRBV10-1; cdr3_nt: TGCGCCAGCAGTGAAAACAGGGGCGACGAGCAGTACTTC; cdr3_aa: CASSENRGDEQYF
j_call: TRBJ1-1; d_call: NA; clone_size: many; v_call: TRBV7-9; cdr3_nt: TGTGCCAGCAGCTTAGACACACCGGAGGAGGCTTTCTTT; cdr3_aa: CASSLDTPEEAFF
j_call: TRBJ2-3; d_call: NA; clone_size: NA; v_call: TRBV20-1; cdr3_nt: TGCAGTGCTGCCGGGGGTCCAGATACGCAGTATTTT; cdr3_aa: CSAAGGPDTQYF
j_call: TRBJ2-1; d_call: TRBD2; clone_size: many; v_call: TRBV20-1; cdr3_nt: TGCAGTGCAAAGCGGGGGGGAAACAATGAGCAGTTCTTC; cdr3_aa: CSAKRGGNNEQFF
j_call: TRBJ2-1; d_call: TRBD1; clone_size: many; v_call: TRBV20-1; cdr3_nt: TGCAGTGCTAGACCGGGACAGGGGATCGATGAGCAGTTCTTC; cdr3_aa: CSARPGQGIDEQFF
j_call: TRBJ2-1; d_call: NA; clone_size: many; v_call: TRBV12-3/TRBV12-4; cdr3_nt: TGTGCCAGCACCCGGGGTAGCGGAAATGAGCAGTTCTTC; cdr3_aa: CASTRGSGNEQFF
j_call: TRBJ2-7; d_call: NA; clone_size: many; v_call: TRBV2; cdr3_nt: TGTGCCAGCAGGCCGCAATATGGCTACGAGCAGTACTTC; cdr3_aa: CASRPQYGYEQYF
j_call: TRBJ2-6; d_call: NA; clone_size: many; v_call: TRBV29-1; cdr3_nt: TGCAGCGTTGTGAACTCTGGGGCCAACGTCCTGACTTTC; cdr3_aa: CSVVNSGANVLTF
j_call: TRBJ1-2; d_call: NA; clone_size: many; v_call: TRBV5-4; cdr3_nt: TGTGCCAGCAGCCAGGACACCCGACACGGCTACACCTTC; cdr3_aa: CASSQDTRHGYTF
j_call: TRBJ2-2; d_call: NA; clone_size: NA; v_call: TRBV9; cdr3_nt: TGTGCCAGCAGCGTAGCTTTGGGTCCCGGGGAGCTGTTTTTT; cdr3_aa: CASSVALGPGELFF
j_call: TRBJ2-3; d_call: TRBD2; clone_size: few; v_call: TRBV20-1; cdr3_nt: TGCAGTGCTGACCCGGGACTAGCGGGGGGACCAGATACGCAGTATTTT; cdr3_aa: CSADPGLAGGPDTQYF
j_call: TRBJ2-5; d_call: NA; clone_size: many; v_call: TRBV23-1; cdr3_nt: TGCGCCAGCAGTCCCCTAGATCCCCAAGAGACCCAGTACTTC; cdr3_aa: CASSPLDPQETQYF